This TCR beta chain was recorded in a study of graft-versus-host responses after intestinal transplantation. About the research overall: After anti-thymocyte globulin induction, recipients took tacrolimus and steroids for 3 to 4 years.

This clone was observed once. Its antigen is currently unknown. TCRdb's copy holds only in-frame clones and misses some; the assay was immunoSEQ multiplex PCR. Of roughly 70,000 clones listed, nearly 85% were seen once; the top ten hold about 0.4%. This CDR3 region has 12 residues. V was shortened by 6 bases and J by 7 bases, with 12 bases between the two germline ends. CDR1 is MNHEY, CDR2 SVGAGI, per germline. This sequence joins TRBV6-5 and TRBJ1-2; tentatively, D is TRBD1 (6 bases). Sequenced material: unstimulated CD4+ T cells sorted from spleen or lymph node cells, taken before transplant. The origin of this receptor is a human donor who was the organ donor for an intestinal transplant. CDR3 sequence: CASRQGTRGYTF. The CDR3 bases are TGTGCCAGCAGACAGGGAACCCGTGGCTACACCTTC.